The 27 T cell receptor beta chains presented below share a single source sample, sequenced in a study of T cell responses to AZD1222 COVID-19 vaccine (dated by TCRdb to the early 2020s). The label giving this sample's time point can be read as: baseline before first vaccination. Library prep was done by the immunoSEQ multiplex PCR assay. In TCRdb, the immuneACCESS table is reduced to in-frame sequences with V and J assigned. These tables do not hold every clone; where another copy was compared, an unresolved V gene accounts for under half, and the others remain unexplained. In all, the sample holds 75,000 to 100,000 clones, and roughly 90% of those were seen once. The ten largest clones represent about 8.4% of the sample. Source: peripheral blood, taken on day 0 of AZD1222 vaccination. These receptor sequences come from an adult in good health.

As DNA, the CDR3 is TGTGCCAGCTCACCGGAATTACCCTATGGCTACACCTTC. Translation gives CASSPELPYGYTF. This sequence joins TRBV18 and TRBJ1-2; the D is unclear. The germline V gene has CDR1 KGHSH and CDR2 LQKENI. Trimming shortened V by 3 bases and J by 4 bases, and 9 bases separated the two germline ends. This CDR3 comprises 13 residues.

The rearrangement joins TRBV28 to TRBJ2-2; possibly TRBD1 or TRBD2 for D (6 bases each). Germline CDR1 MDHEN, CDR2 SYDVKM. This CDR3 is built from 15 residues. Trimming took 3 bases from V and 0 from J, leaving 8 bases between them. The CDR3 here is CASSLGGPNTGELFF. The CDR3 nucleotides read TGTGCCAGCAGTTTGGGGGGCCCGAACACCGGGGAGCTGTTTTTT. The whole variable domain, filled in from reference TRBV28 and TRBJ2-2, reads DVKVTQSSRYLVKRTGEKVFLECVQDMDHENMFWYRQDPGLGLRLIYFSYDVKMKEKGDIPEGYSVSREKKERFSLILESASTNQTSMYLCASSLGGPNTGELFFGEGSRLTVL.

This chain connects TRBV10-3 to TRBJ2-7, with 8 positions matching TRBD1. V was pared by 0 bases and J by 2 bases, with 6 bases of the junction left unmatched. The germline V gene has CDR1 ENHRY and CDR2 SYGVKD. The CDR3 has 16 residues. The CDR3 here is CAISESMDRVTYEQYF. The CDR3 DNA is TGTGCCATCAGTGAGTCGATGGACAGGGTAACCTACGAGCAGTACTTC.

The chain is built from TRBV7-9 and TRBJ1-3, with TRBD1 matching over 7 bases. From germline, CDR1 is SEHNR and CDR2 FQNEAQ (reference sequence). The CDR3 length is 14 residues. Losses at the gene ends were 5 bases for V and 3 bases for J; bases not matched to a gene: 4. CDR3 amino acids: CASSPRTGGNTIYF. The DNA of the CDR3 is TGTGCCAGCAGCCCGAGGACAGGTGGAAACACCATATATTTT.

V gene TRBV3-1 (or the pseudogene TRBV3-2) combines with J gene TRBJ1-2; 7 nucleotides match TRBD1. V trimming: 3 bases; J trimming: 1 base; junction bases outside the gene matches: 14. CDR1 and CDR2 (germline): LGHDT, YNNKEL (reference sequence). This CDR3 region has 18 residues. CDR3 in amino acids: CASSHPRWTGNFNYGYTF. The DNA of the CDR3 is TGTGCCAGCAGCCATCCGCGGTGGACAGGCAACTTTAACTATGGCTACACCTTC.

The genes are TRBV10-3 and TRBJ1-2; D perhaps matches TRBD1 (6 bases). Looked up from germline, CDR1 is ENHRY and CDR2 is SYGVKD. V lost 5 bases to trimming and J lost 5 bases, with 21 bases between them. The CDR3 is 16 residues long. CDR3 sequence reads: CAISQGMGEQAYGYTF. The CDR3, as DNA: TGTGCCATCAGTCAGGGGATGGGAGAACAGGCTTATGGCTACACCTTC.

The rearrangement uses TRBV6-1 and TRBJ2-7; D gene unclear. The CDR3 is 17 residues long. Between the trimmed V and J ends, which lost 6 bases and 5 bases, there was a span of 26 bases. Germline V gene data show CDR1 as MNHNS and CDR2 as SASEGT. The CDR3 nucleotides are TGTGCCAGCAGAGAAAATGTGGCGATAGATGGGCATCACGAGCAGTACTTC. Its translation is CASRENVAIDGHHEQYF.

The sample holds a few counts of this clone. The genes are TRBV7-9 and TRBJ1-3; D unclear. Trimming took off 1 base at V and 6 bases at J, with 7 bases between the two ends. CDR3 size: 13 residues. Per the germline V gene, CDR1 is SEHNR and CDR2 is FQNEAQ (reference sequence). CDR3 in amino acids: CASSLEVKNTIYF. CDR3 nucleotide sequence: TGTGCCAGCAGCTTAGAAGTGAAAAACACCATATATTTT. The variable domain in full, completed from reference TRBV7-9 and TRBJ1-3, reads DTGVSQNPRHKITKRGQNVTFRCDPISEHNRLYWYRQTLGQGPEFLTYFQNEAQLEKSRLLSDRFSAERPKGSFSTLEIQRTEQGDSAMYLCASSLEVKNTIYFGEGSWLTVV.

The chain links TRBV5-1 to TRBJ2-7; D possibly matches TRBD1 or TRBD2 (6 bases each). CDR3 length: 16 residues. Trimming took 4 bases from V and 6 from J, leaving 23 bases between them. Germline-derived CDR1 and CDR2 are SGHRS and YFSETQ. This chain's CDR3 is CASSPMAVQGGGEQYF. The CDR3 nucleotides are TGCGCCAGCAGCCCCATGGCGGTACAGGGAGGCGGCGAGCAGTACTTC.

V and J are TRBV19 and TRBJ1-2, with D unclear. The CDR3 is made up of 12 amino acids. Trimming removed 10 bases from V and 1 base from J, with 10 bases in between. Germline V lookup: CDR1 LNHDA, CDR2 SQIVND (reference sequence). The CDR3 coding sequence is TGTGCCACATGGACGGTTAACTATGGCTACACCTTC. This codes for CATWTVNYGYTF.

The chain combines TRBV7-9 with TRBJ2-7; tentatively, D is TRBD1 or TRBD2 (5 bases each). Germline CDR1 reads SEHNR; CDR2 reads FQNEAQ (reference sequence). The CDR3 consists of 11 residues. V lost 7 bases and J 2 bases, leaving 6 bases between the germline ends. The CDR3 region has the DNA TGTGCCAGCATGGGGGCCTACGAGCAGTACTTC. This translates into CASMGAYEQYF.

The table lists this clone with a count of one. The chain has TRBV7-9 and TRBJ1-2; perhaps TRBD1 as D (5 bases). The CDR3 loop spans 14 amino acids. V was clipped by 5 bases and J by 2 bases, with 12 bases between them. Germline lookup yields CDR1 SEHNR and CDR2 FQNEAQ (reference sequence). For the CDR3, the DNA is TGTGCCAGCAGCCGTCAGGGAGAAAACTATGGCTACACCTTC. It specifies CASSRQGENYGYTF. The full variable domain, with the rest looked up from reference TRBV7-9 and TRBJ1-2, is DTGVSQNPRHKITKRGQNVTFRCDPISEHNRLYWYRQTLGQGPEFLTYFQNEAQLEKSRLLSDRFSAERPKGSFSTLEIQRTEQGDSAMYLCASSRQGENYGYTFGSGTRLTVV.

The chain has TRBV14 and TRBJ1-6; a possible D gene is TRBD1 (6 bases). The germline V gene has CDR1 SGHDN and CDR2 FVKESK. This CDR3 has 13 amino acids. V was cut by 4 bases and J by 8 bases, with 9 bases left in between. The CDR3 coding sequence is TGTGCCAGCAGCCCCCGGACAGATTCACCCCTCCACTTT. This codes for CASSPRTDSPLHF.

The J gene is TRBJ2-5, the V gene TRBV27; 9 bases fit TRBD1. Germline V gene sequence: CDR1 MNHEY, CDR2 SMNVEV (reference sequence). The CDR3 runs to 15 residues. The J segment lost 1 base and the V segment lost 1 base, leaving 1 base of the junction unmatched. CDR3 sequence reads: CASSLWGQGQETQYF. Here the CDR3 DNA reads TGTGCCAGCAGTTTATGGGGACAGGGCCAAGAGACCCAGTACTTC.

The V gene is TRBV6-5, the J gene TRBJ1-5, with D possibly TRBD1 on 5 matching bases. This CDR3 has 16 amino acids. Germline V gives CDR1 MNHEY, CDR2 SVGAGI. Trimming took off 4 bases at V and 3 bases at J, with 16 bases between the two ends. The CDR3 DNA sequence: TGTGCCAGCAGTTCCTATCGGGGGATCGACAATCAGCCCCAGCATTTT. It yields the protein CASSSYRGIDNQPQHF.

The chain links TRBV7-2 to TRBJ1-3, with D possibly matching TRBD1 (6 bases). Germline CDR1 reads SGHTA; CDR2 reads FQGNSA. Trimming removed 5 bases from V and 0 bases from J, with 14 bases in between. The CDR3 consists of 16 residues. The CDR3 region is CASSLGQSFSGNTIYF. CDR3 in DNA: TGTGCCAGCAGCCTCGGACAGAGCTTCTCTGGAAACACCATATATTTT.

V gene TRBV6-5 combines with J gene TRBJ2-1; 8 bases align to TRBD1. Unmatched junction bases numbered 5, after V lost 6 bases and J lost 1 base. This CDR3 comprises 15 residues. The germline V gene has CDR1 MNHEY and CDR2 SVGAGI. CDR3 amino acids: CASRDHRGSYNEQFF. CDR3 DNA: TGTGCCAGCAGAGACCACAGGGGGTCCTACAATGAGCAGTTCTTC.

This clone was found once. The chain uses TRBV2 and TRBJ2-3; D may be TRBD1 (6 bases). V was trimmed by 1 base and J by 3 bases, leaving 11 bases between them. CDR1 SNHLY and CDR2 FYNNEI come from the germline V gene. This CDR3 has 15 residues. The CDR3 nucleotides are TGTGCCAGCAGTGAAGAGGGGGTGGGGACAGATACGCAGTATTTT. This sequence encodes CASSEEGVGTDTQYF. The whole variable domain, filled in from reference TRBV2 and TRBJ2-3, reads EPEVTQTPSHQVTQMGQEVILRCVPISNHLYFYWYRQILGQKVEFLVSFYNNEISEKSEIFDDQFSVERPDGSNFTLKIRSTKLEDSAMYFCASSEEGVGTDTQYFGPGTRLTVL.

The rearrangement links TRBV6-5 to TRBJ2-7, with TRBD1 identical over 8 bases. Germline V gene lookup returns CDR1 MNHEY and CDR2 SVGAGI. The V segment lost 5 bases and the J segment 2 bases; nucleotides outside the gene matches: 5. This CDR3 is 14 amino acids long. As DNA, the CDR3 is TGTGCCAGCAGTCACCACAGGGGGACCTACGAGCAGTACTTC. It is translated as CASSHHRGTYEQYF.

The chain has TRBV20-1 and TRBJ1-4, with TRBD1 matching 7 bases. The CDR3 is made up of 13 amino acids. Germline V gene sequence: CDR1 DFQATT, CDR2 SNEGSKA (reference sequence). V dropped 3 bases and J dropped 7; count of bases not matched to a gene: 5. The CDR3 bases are TGCAGTGCTAGTAGAGACAGGGCTGAAAAACTGTTTTTT. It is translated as CSASRDRAEKLFF.

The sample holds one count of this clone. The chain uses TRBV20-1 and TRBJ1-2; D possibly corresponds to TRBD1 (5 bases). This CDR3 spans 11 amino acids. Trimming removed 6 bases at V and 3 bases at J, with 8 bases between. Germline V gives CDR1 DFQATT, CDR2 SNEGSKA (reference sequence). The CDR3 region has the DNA TGCAGTGCGGGGCGGGACTATGGCTACACCTTC. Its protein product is CSAGRDYGYTF.

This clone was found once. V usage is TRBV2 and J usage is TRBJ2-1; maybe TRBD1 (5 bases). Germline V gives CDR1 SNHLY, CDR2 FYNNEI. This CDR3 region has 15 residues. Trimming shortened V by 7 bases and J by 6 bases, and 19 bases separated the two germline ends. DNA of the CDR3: TGTGCCAGCATCGAAGGCCAGGGTCCCAGCAATGAGCAGTTCTTC. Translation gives CASIEGQGPSNEQFF.

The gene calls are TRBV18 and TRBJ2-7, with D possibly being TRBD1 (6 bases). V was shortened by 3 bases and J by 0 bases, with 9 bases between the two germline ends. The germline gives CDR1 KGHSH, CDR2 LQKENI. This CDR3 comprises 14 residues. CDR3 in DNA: TGTGCCAGCTCACCCCAGGACAGCTCCTACGAGCAGTACTTC. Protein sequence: CASSPQDSSYEQYF.

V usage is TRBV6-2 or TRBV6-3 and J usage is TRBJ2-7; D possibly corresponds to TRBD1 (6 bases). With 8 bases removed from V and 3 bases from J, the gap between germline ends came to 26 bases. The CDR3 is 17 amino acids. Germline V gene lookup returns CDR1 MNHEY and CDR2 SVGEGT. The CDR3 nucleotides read TGTGCCAGCTGCCTTACTATACCGGGACAAGGAGACTACGAGCAGTACTTC. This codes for CASCLTIPGQGDYEQYF.

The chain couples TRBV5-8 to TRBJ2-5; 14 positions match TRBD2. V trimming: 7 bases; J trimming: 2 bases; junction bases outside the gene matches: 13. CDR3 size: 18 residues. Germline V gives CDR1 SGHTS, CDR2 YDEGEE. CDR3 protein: CASPRAGTSGGGQETQYF. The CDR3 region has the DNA TGTGCCAGCCCTCGGGCTGGGACTAGCGGGGGAGGTCAAGAGACCCAGTACTTC.

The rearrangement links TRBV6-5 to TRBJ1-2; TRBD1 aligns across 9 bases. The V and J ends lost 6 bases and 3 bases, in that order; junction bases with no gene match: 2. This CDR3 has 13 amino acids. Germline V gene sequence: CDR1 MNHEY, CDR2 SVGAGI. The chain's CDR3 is CASRGQGHYGYTF. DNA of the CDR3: TGTGCCAGCAGGGGACAGGGACACTATGGCTACACCTTC.

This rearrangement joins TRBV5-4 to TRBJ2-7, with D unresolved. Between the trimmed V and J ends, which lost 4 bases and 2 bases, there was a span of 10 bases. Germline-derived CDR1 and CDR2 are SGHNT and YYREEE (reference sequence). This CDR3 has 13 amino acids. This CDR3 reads CASSPGRAYEQYF. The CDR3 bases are TGTGCCAGCAGCCCCGGTCGGGCCTACGAGCAGTACTTC.